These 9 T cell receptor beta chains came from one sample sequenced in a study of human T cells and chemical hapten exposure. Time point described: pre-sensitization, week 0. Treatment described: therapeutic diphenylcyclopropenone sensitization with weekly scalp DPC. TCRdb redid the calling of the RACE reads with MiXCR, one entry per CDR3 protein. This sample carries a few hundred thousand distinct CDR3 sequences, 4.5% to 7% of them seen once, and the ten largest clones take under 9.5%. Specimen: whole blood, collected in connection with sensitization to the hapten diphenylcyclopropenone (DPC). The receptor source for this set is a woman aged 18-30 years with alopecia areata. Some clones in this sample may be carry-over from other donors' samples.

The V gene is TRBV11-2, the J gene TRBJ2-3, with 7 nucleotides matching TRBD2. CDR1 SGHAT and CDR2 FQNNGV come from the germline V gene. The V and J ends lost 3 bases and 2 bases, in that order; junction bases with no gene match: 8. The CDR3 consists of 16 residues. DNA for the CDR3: TGTGCCAGCAGCTTGATTGCTAGCGGTTACACAGATACGCAGTATTTT. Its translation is CASSLIASGYTDTQYF. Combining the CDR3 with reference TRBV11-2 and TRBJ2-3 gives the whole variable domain EAGVAQSPRYKIIEKRQSVAFWCNPISGHATLYWYQQILGQGPKLLIQFQNNGVVDDSQLPKDRFSAERLKGVDSTLKIQPAKLEDSAVYLCASSLIASGYTDTQYFGPGTRLTVL.

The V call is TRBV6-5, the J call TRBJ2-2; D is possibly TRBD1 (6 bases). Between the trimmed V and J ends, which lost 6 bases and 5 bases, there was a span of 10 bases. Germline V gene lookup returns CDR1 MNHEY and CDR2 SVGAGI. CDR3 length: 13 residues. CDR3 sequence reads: CASRGTGTGELFF. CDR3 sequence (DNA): TGTGCCAGCAGGGGAACAGGGACCGGGGAGCTGTTTTTT.

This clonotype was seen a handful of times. The CDR3 region is CASTIQQGDQPQHF. DNA for the CDR3: TGTGCCAGCACTATACAACAGGGAGATCAGCCCCAGCATTTT. This chain connects TRBV2 to TRBJ1-5; D possibly corresponds to TRBD1 (6 bases). This CDR3 contains 14 residues. Germline CDR1 reads SNHLY; CDR2 reads FYNNEI. V was shortened by 7 bases and J by 5 bases, with 15 bases between the two germline ends.

CDR3 residues: CASSPPPAHKGPGYTF. The CDR3, as DNA: TGTGCCAGCTCACCACCACCTGCGCATAAGGGGCCTGGCTACACCTTC. V usage is TRBV18 and J usage is TRBJ1-2, with D possibly TRBD1 on 5 matching bases. Germline assignment: CDR1 KGHSH and CDR2 LQKENI. V lost 0 bases, J lost 7 bases, and 18 bases lay in between. The CDR3 spans 16 residues. The variable domain in full, completed from reference TRBV18 and TRBJ1-2, reads NAGVMQNPRHLVRRRGQEARLRCSPMKGHSHVYWYRQLPEEGLKFMVYLQKENIIDESGMPKERFSAEFPKEGPSILRIQQVVRGDSAAYFCASSPPPAHKGPGYTFGSGTRLTVV.

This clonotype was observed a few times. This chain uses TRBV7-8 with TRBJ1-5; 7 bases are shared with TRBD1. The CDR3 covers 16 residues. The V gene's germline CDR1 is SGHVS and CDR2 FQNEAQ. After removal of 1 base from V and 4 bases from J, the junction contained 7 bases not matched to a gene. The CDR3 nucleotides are TGTGCCAGCAGCTTAGGTCACAGGGGAAAAAATCAGCCCCAGCATTTT. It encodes CASSLGHRGKNQPQHF.

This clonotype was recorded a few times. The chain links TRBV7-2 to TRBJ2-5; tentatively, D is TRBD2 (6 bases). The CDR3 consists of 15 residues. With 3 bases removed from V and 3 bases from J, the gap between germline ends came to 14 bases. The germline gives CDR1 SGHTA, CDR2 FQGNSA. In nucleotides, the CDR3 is TGTGCCAGCAGCTTTTCCGGGACGGGGGAAGAGACCCAGTACTTC. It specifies CASSFSGTGEETQYF.

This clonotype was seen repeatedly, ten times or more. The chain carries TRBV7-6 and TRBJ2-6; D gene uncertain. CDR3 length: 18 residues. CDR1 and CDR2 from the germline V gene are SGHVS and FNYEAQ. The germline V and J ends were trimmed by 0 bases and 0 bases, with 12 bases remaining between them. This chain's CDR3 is CASSLAAPTLSGANVLTF. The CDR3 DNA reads TGTGCCAGCAGCTTAGCTGCACCCACCCTCTCTGGGGCCAACGTCCTGACTTTC.

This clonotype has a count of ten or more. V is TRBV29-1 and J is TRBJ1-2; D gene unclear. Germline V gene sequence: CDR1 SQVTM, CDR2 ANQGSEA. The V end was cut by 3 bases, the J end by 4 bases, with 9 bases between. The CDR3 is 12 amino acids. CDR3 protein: CSVEWTAYGYTF. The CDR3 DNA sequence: TGCAGCGTTGAGTGGACCGCCTATGGCTACACCTTC.

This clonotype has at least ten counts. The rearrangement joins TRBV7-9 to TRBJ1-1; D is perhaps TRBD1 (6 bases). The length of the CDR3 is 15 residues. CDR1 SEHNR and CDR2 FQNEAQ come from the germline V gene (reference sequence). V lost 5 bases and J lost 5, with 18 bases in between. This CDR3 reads CASSPLGGGRTEAFF. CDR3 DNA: TGTGCCAGCAGCCCCCTAGGGGGGGGCCGGACTGAAGCTTTCTTT.